The rows below give T cell receptor beta chains drawn from one sample of a study of cytomegalovirus exposure and HLA in healthy donors. The method was immunoSEQ multiplex PCR; TCRdb's version includes in-frame clones alone and lacks a portion of them. Of about 150,000 clones listed, 84% were seen once; the top ten hold 4.8%. Sequenced input: PBMCs. These receptors originate from a girl aged 5 to 17 in good health and CMV-seropositive. CDR3s include the opening cysteine and the closing phenylalanine or tryptophan. Fields, in order: J gene, D gene, V gene, clone size, CDR3 protein, CDR3 DNA. The D gene is left open where the match is weak. Only part of the rows carry a size: once, few, many, or a class if the clone is expanded.

j_gene: TRBJ2-3
d_gene: TRBD2
v_gene: TRBV9
abundance: .
CDR3aa: CASSVATSGESTDTQYF
CDR3nt: TGTGCCAGCAGCGTAGCTACTAGCGGGGAAAGCACAGATACGCAGTATTTT

j_gene: TRBJ1-4
d_gene: TRBD1
v_gene: TRBV7-6
abundance: .
CDR3aa: CASSSDRLNEKLFF
CDR3nt: TGTGCCAGCAGCTCGGACAGGCTTAATGAAAAACTGTTTTTT

j_gene: TRBJ1-4
d_gene: TRBD1
v_gene: TRBV7-9
abundance: .
CDR3aa: CASSLGDRGSEKLFF
CDR3nt: TGTGCCAGCAGCCTGGGGGACAGGGGTAGTGAAAAACTGTTTTTT

j_gene: TRBJ2-3
d_gene: .
v_gene: TRBV6-5
abundance: .
CDR3aa: CASSSFTGGEGDTQYF
CDR3nt: TGTGCCAGCAGTTCCTTTACAGGGGGGGAAGGAGATACGCAGTATTTT

j_gene: TRBJ1-1
d_gene: TRBD1
v_gene: TRBV7-9
abundance: .
CDR3aa: CASSAGQGGTEAFF
CDR3nt: TGTGCCAGCAGCGCCGGACAGGGAGGCACTGAAGCTTTCTTT

j_gene: TRBJ1-2
d_gene: .
v_gene: TRBV5-4
abundance: .
CDR3aa: CASSFSGIGGYTF
CDR3nt: TGTGCCAGCAGCTTCTCAGGAATCGGTGGCTACACCTTC

j_gene: TRBJ1-2
d_gene: .
v_gene: TRBV2
abundance: .
CDR3aa: CASSESTGSYGYTF
CDR3nt: TGTGCCAGCAGTGAATCAACAGGGTCCTATGGCTACACCTTC

j_gene: TRBJ1-5
d_gene: .
v_gene: TRBV6-6
abundance: .
CDR3aa: CASSQGNPVNQPQHF
CDR3nt: TGTGCCAGCAGCCAGGGGAATCCGGTCAATCAGCCCCAGCATTTT

j_gene: TRBJ1-2
d_gene: TRBD1
v_gene: TRBV11-1
abundance: .
CDR3aa: CASSKGQGPIDYTF
CDR3nt: TGTGCCAGCAGCAAGGGACAGGGTCCGATTGACTACACCTTC

j_gene: TRBJ1-1
d_gene: .
v_gene: TRBV30
abundance: once
CDR3aa: CAWSDQSGQGPTEAFF
CDR3nt: TGTGCCTGGAGTGACCAATCGGGACAAGGTCCCACTGAAGCTTTCTTT

j_gene: TRBJ1-1
d_gene: TRBD1
v_gene: TRBV5-4
abundance: .
CDR3aa: CASSPTGVFEAFF
CDR3nt: TGTGCCAGCAGTCCGACAGGGGTTTTTGAAGCTTTCTTT

j_gene: TRBJ2-7
d_gene: TRBD1
v_gene: TRBV4-2
abundance: .
CDR3aa: CASSLSAPGTGGFEQYF
CDR3nt: TGTGCCAGCAGCCTTTCCGCTCCCGGGACAGGGGGTTTCGAGCAGTACTTC

j_gene: TRBJ1-1
d_gene: .
v_gene: TRBV5-6
abundance: once
CDR3aa: CASSLGGGSGNTEAFF
CDR3nt: TGTGCCAGCAGCTTAGGTGGAGGTAGTGGGAACACTGAAGCTTTCTTT

j_gene: TRBJ1-4
d_gene: TRBD1
v_gene: TRBV5-1
abundance: .
CDR3aa: CASSLAGTVNEKLFF
CDR3nt: TGCGCCAGCAGCTTGGCCGGGACAGTTAATGAAAAACTGTTTTTT

j_gene: TRBJ2-5
d_gene: .
v_gene: TRBV7-9
abundance: .
CDR3aa: CASSLAPGGRETQYF
CDR3nt: TGTGCCAGCAGCTTGGCACCAGGGGGGCGGGAGACCCAGTACTTC

j_gene: TRBJ1-2
d_gene: .
v_gene: TRBV27
abundance: .
CDR3aa: CASSFGANYGYTF
CDR3nt: TGTGCCAGCAGTTTTGGAGCTAACTATGGCTACACCTTC

j_gene: TRBJ2-3
d_gene: TRBD2
v_gene: TRBV2
abundance: .
CDR3aa: CASSDRLAGGRTFSDTQYF
CDR3nt: TGTGCCAGCAGTGACCGACTAGCGGGGGGGCGGACGTTTTCGGATACGCAGTATTTT

j_gene: TRBJ1-1
d_gene: .
v_gene: TRBV6-5
abundance: .
CDR3aa: CASSYSRVNTEAFF
CDR3nt: TGTGCCAGCAGTTACTCCCGGGTGAACACTGAAGCTTTCTTT

j_gene: TRBJ2-3
d_gene: .
v_gene: TRBV5-8
abundance: few
CDR3aa: CASSLAYASQTDTQYF
CDR3nt: TGTGCCAGCAGCTTGGCCTACGCATCTCAAACAGATACGCAGTATTTT

j_gene: TRBJ2-5
d_gene: TRBD2
v_gene: TRBV6-6
abundance: .
CDR3aa: CASMPPGGWRETQYF
CDR3nt: TGTGCCAGCATGCCTCCGGGGGGGTGGAGGGAGACCCAGTACTTC

j_gene: TRBJ1-2
d_gene: TRBD1
v_gene: TRBV19
abundance: .
CDR3aa: CASSTGQGRAPNYGYTF
CDR3nt: TGTGCCAGTAGTACAGGACAGGGAAGGGCGCCTAACTATGGCTACACCTTC

j_gene: TRBJ2-7
d_gene: .
v_gene: TRBV6-5
abundance: .
CDR3aa: CASARQNEQYF
CDR3nt: TGTGCCAGCGCCCGACAGAACGAGCAGTACTTC

j_gene: TRBJ2-1
d_gene: TRBD2
v_gene: TRBV5-1
abundance: once
CDR3aa: CASSLPGLAGGGDEQFF
CDR3nt: TGCGCCAGCAGCCTGCCGGGACTAGCGGGGGGGGGCGATGAGCAGTTCTTC

j_gene: TRBJ2-3
d_gene: .
v_gene: TRBV13
abundance: .
CDR3aa: CASSDQGELTHGDTQYF
CDR3nt: TGTGCCAGCAGCGACCAAGGCGAACTGACACACGGAGATACGCAGTATTTT

j_gene: TRBJ2-2
d_gene: TRBD1
v_gene: TRBV27
abundance: once
CDR3aa: CASSPGQGLTGELFF
CDR3nt: TGTGCCAGCAGTCCCGGACAGGGCCTAACCGGGGAGCTGTTTTTT

j_gene: TRBJ1-2
d_gene: .
v_gene: TRBV5-1
abundance: .
CDR3aa: CASSSGVGFYGYTF
CDR3nt: TGCGCCAGCAGCTCGGGGGTCGGATTCTATGGCTACACCTTC

j_gene: TRBJ2-3
d_gene: TRBD2
v_gene: TRBV5-4
abundance: .
CDR3aa: CASSLDGLAGGPEDTQYF
CDR3nt: TGTGCCAGCAGCTTGGACGGACTAGCGGGGGGGCCAGAAGATACGCAGTATTTT

j_gene: TRBJ1-1
d_gene: TRBD1
v_gene: TRBV5-5
abundance: .
CDR3aa: CASSLKDRGRLNTEAFF
CDR3nt: TGTGCCAGCAGCTTGAAGGACAGGGGGCGGCTGAACACTGAAGCTTTCTTT

j_gene: TRBJ2-1
d_gene: TRBD2
v_gene: TRBV5-1
abundance: .
CDR3aa: CASSRPAGYYNEQFF
CDR3nt: TGCGCCAGCAGCCGGCCAGCGGGGTACTACAATGAGCAGTTCTTC

j_gene: TRBJ2-5
d_gene: TRBD1
v_gene: TRBV6-5
abundance: .
CDR3aa: CASSPQGPGQETQYF
CDR3nt: TGTGCCAGCAGTCCACAGGGGCCCGGCCAAGAGACCCAGTACTTC

j_gene: TRBJ1-1
d_gene: .
v_gene: TRBV27
abundance: .
CDR3aa: CASSRLGANTEAFF
CDR3nt: TGTGCCAGCAGTCGTCTGGGGGCGAACACTGAAGCTTTCTTT

j_gene: TRBJ2-3
d_gene: .
v_gene: TRBV7-6
abundance: .
CDR3aa: CASSLQGRDTQYF
CDR3nt: TGTGCCAGCAGCTTACAAGGGAGAGATACGCAGTATTTT

j_gene: TRBJ1-2
d_gene: TRBD1
v_gene: TRBV29-1
abundance: .
CDR3aa: CSVEDGTGEANYGYTF
CDR3nt: TGCAGCGTTGAAGATGGGACAGGGGAAGCCAACTATGGCTACACCTTC

j_gene: TRBJ1-2
d_gene: TRBD1
v_gene: TRBV5-1
abundance: once
CDR3aa: CASSSTYLGTGNYGYTF
CDR3nt: TGCGCCAGCAGCTCAACCTACTTAGGGACAGGGAACTATGGCTACACCTTC

j_gene: TRBJ1-1
d_gene: TRBD1
v_gene: TRBV27
abundance: .
CDR3aa: CASSLSRQGLPTEAFF
CDR3nt: TGTGCCAGCAGTTTGTCCCGACAGGGGTTGCCCACTGAAGCTTTCTTT

j_gene: TRBJ2-3
d_gene: TRBD2
v_gene: TRBV5-4
abundance: .
CDR3aa: CASSLRASGGTDTQYF
CDR3nt: TGTGCCAGCAGCTTGAGGGCTAGCGGGGGGACAGATACGCAGTATTTT

j_gene: TRBJ1-2
d_gene: .
v_gene: TRBV7-2
abundance: .
CDR3aa: CASSSLRGPTADTF
CDR3nt: TGTGCCAGCAGCTCCCTCAGGGGACCCACCGCGGACACCTTC

j_gene: TRBJ1-2
d_gene: .
v_gene: TRBV5-4
abundance: .
CDR3aa: CASRTLANYGYTF
CDR3nt: TGTGCCAGCAGGACATTAGCTAACTATGGCTACACCTTC

j_gene: TRBJ2-7
d_gene: .
v_gene: TRBV7-9
abundance: .
CDR3aa: CASSWGRFYEQYF
CDR3nt: TGTGCCAGCAGCTGGGGCAGATTCTACGAGCAGTACTTC

j_gene: TRBJ2-3
d_gene: TRBD2
v_gene: TRBV5-1
abundance: .
CDR3aa: CASSPGTSGGITDTQYF
CDR3nt: TGCGCCAGCAGCCCCGGGACTAGCGGGGGGATCACAGATACGCAGTATTTT

j_gene: TRBJ2-7
d_gene: TRBD2
v_gene: TRBV7-7
abundance: .
CDR3aa: CASSLRLAAPNEQYF
CDR3nt: TGTGCTAGCAGCTTAAGGCTAGCGGCTCCTAACGAGCAGTACTTC

j_gene: TRBJ2-7
d_gene: .
v_gene: TRBV5-1
abundance: .
CDR3aa: CASSLAFELTYEQYF
CDR3nt: TGCGCCAGCAGCTTGGCCTTTGAGTTGACCTACGAGCAGTACTTC

j_gene: TRBJ2-3
d_gene: TRBD2
v_gene: TRBV4-1
abundance: .
CDR3aa: CASKLAGDGLYTDTQYF
CDR3nt: TGCGCCAGCAAGCTAGCGGGGGACGGCCTTTACACAGATACGCAGTATTTT

j_gene: TRBJ2-1
d_gene: TRBD1
v_gene: TRBV27
abundance: .
CDR3aa: CASSFYWDSPYNEQFF
CDR3nt: TGTGCCAGCAGTTTCTACTGGGACAGCCCCTACAATGAGCAGTTCTTC

j_gene: TRBJ1-1
d_gene: .
v_gene: TRBV2
abundance: .
CDR3aa: CASMRGAGGTEAFF
CDR3nt: TGTGCCAGCATGAGGGGGGCGGGGGGCACTGAAGCTTTCTTT

j_gene: TRBJ2-7
d_gene: TRBD2
v_gene: TRBV19
abundance: .
CDR3aa: CASSNPSGGSYEQYF
CDR3nt: TGTGCCAGTAGTAACCCTAGCGGGGGGTCCTACGAGCAGTACTTC

j_gene: TRBJ2-7
d_gene: .
v_gene: TRBV6-5
abundance: .
CDR3aa: CASLPGDTGRYEQYF
CDR3nt: TGTGCCAGCTTACCCGGGGACACAGGGAGATACGAGCAGTACTTC

j_gene: TRBJ1-2
d_gene: TRBD1
v_gene: TRBV6-5
abundance: .
CDR3aa: CASGTDYGYTF
CDR3nt: TGTGCCAGCGGGACAGACTATGGCTACACCTTC

j_gene: TRBJ1-4
d_gene: .
v_gene: TRBV7-9
abundance: .
CDR3aa: CASSLADRYNEKLFF
CDR3nt: TGTGCCAGCAGCTTAGCTGACAGGTATAATGAAAAACTGTTTTTT